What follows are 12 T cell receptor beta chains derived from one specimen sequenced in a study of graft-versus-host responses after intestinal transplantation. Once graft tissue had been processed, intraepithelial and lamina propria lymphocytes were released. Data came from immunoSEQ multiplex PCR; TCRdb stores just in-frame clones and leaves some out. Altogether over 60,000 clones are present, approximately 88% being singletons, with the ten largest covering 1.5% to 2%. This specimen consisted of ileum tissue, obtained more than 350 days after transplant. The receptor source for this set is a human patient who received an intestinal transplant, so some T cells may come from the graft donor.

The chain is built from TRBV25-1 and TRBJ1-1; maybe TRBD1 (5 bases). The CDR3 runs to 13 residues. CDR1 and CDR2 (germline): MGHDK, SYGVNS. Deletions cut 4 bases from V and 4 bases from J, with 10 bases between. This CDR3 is CASSGGWSTEAFF. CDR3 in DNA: TGTGCCAGCAGTGGGGGGTGGAGCACTGAAGCTTTCTTT.

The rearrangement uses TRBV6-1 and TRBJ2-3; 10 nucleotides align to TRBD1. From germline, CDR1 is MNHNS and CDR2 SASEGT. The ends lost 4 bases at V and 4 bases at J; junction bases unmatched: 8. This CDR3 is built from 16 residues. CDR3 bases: TGTGCCAGCAGTGCCGTGGACAGGGGGTGGGCAGATACGCAGTATTTT. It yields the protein CASSAVDRGWADTQYF.

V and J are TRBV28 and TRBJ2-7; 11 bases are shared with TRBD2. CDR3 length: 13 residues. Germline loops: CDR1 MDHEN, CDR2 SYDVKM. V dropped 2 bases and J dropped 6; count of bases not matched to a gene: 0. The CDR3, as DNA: TGTGCCAGCAGTTTAGGACTAGCGGGCGAGCAGTACTTC. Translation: CASSLGLAGEQYF.

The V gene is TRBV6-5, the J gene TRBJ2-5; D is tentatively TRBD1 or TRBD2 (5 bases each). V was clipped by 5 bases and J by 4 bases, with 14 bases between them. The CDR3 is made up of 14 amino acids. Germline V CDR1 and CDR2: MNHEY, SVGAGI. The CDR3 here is CASSPGAGRETQYF. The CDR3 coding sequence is TGTGCCAGCAGTCCCGGGGCGGGCAGAGAGACCCAGTACTTC.

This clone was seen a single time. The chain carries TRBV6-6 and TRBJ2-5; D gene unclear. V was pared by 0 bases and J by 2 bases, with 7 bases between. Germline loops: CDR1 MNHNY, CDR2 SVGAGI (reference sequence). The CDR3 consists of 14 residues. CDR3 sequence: CASSYSNSQETQYF. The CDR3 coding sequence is TGTGCCAGCAGTTACTCGAACAGTCAAGAGACCCAGTACTTC.

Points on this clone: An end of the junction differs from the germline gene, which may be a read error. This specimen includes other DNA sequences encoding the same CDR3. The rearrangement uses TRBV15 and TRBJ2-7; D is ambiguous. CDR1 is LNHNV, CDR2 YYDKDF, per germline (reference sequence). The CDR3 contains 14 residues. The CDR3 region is CATSPADPDDEQYF. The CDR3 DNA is TGTGCCACCAGCCCGGCAGACCCGGACGACGAGCAGTACTTT.

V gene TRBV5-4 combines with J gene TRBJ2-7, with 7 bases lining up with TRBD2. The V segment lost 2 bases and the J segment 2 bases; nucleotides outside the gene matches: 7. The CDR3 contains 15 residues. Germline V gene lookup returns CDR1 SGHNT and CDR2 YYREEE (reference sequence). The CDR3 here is CASSFRSGLPYEQYF. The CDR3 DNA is TGTGCCAGCAGCTTCCGTAGCGGGCTCCCCTACGAGCAGTACTTC.

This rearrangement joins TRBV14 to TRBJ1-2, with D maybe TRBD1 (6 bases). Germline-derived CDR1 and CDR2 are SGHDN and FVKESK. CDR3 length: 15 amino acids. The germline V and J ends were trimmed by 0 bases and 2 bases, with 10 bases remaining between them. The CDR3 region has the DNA TGTGCCAGCAGCCAAGATTTAGGACAGAACTATGGCTACACCTTC. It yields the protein CASSQDLGQNYGYTF.

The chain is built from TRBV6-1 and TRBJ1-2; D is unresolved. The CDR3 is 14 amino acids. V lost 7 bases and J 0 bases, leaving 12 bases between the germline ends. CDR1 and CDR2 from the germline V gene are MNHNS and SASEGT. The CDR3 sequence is CASMQSTANYGYTF. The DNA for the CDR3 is TGTGCCAGCATGCAGTCTACCGCTAACTATGGCTACACCTTC.

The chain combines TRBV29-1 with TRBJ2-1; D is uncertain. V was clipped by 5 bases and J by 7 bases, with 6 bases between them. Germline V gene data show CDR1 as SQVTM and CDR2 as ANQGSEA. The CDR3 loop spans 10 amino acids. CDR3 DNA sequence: TGCAGCGTTTTAGCAAATGAGCAGTTCTTC. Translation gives CSVLANEQFF.

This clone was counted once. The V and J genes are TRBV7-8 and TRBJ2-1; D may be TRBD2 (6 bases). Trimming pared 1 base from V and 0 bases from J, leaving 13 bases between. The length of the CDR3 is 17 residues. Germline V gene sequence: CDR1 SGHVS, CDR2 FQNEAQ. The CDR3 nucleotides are TGTGCCAGCAGCTTAGTTCCGCGGGGCTACTCCTACAATGAGCAGTTCTTC. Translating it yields CASSLVPRGYSYNEQFF. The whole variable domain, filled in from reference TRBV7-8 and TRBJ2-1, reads GAGVSQSPRYKVAKRGQDVALRCDPISGHVSLFWYQQALGQGPEFLTYFQNEAQLDKSGLPSDRFFAERPEGSVSTLKIQRTQQEDSAVYLCASSLVPRGYSYNEQFFGPGTRLTVL.

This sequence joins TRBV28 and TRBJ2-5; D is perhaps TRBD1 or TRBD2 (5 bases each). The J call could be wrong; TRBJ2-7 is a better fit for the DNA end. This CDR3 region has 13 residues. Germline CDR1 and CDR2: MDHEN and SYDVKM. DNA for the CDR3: TGTGCCAGCAGTTTAGTGGGGGACTACGAGCAGTACTTC. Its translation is CASSLVGDYEQYF.